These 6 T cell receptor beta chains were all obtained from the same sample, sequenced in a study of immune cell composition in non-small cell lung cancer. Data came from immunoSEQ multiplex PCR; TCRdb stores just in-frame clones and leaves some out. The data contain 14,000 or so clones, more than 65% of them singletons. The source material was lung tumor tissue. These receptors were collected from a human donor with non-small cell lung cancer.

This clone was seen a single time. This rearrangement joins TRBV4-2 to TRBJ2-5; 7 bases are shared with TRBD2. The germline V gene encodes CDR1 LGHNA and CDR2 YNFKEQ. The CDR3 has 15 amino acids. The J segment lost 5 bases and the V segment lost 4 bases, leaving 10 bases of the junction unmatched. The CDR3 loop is CASSLSTQGGETQYF. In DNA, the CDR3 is TGTGCCAGCAGCCTCAGTACTCAGGGAGGGGAGACCCAGTACTTC.

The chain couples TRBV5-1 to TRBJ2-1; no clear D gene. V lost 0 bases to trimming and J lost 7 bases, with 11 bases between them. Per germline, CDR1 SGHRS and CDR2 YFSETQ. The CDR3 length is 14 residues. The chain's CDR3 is CASSLGLDGNEQFF. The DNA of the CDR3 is TGCGCCAGCAGCTTGGGGCTAGATGGGAATGAGCAGTTCTTC.

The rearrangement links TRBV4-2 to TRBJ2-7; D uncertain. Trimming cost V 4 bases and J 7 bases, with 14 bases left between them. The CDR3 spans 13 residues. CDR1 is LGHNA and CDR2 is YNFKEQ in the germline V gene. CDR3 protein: CASSLTTVGEQYF. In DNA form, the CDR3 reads TGTGCCAGCAGCCTCACGACGGTAGGGGAGCAGTACTTC.

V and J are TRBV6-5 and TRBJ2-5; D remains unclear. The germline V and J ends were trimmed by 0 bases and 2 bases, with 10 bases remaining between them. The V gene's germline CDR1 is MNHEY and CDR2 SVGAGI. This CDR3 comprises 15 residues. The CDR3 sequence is CASSYSFYIQETQYF. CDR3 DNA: TGTGCCAGCAGTTACTCCTTCTACATACAAGAGACCCAGTACTTC.

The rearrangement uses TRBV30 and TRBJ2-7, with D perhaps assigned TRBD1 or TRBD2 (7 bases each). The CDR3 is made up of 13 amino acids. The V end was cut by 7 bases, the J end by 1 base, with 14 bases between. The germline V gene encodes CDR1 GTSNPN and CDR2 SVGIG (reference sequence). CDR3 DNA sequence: TGTGCCTACTACAGGGGAGGGTCCTACGAGCAGTACTTC. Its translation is CAYYRGGSYEQYF.

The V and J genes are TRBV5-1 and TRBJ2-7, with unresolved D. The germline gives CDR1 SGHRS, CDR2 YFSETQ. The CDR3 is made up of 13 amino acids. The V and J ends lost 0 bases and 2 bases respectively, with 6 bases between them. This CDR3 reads CASSLAQTYEQYF. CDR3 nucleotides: TGCGCCAGCAGCTTGGCACAGACCTACGAGCAGTACTTC.